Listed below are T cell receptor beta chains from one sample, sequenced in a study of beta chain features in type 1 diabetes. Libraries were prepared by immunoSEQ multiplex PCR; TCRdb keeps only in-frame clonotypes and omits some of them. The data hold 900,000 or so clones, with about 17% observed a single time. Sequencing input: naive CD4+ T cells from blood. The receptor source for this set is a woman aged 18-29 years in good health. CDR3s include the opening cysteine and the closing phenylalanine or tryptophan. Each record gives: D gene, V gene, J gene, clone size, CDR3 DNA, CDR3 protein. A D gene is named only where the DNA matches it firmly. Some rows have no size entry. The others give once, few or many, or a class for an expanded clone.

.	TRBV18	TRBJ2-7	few	TGTGCCAGCTCACCCGTAGAGCGAGGGGAGCAGTACTTC	CASSPVERGEQYF
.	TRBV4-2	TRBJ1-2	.	TGTGCCAGCAGCCAACGGAGCGGGAACTATGGCTACACCTTC	CASSQRSGNYGYTF
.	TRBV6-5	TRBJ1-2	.	TGTGCCAGCAGCCCACAGGCGTCTCTCTATGGCTACACCTTC	CASSPQASLYGYTF
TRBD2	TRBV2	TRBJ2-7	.	TGTGCCAGCAGGCTACTAGCGCCAGCCTACGAGCAGTACTTC	CASRLLAPAYEQYF
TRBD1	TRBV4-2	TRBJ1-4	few	TGTGCCAGCAGCCAAGGTCCCGGGACAGGGAATGAAAAACTGTTTTTT	CASSQGPGTGNEKLFF
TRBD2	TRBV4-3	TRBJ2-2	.	TGCGCCAGCAGCCAAGAAAGCGGGAGGCCCGGGGAGCTGTTTTTT	CASSQESGRPGELFF
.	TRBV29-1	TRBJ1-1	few	TGCAGCGTTGATTATGGGGGGCGGGTGGACACTGAAGCTTTCTTT	CSVDYGGRVDTEAFF
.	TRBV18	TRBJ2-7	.	TGTGCCAGCTCAGGCGGCACAGTACAATACGAGCAGTACTTC	CASSGGTVQYEQYF
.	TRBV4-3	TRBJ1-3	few	TGCGCCAGCAGCCAAGTACCACACCTGGGAAACACCATATATTTT	CASSQVPHLGNTIYF
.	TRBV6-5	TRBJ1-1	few	TGTGCCAGCAGTTACCGGGACAATGAAGCTTTCTTT	CASSYRDNEAFF
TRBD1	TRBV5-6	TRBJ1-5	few	TGTGCCAGCAGCTTAGGGGGCCGGGGGGCTGGAAGGAATCAGCCCCAGCATTTT	CASSLGGRGAGRNQPQHF
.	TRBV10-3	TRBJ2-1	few	TGTGCCATCAGTGGGAAAGACAGATACAATGAGCAGTTCTTC	CAISGKDRYNEQFF